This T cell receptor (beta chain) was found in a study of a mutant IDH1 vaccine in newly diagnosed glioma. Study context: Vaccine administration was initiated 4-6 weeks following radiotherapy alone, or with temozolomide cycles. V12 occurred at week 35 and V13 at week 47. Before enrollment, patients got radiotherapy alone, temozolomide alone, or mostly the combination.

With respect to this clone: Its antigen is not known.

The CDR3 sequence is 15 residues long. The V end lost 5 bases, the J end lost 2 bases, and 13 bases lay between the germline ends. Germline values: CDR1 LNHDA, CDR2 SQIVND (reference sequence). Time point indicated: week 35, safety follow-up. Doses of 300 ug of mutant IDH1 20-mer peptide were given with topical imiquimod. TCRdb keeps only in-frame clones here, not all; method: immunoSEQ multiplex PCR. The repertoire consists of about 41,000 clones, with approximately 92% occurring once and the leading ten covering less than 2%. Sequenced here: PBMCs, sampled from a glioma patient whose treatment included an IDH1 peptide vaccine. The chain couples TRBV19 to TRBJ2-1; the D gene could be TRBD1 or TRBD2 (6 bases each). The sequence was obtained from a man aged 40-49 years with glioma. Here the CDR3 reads CASSQWGAAYNEQFF. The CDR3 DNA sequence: TGTGCCAGTAGTCAGTGGGGGGCTGCCTACAATGAGCAGTTCTTC.